What follows are 23 T cell receptor beta chains derived from one specimen sequenced in a study of response to subunit inactivated influenza vaccine. TCRdb re-called the RT-PCR reads through MiXCR, storing one row per CDR3 protein. The sample consists of hundreds of thousands of distinct CDR3 sequences, roughly 20% of them appearing once. The sample consisted of PBMCs from blood, taken around 5 days after vaccination. The receptors shown here come from a man aged 50 or older who received an inactivated influenza vaccine.

This clonotype has more than one count but fewer than ten. The genes are TRBV14 and TRBJ2-1, with 7 bases aligning to TRBD1. Germline values: CDR1 SGHDN, CDR2 FVKESK. CDR3 length: 18 residues. Losses at the gene ends were 4 bases for V and 0 bases for J; bases not matched to a gene: 12. CDR3 protein: CASSRIRTGPSSYNEQFF. The CDR3 DNA reads as TGTGCCAGCAGCCGAATTCGGACAGGACCGAGCTCCTACAATGAGCAGTTCTTC.

The sample holds many counts of this clonotype. The chain links TRBV20-1 to TRBJ2-7; D gene uncertain. There are 13 residues in the CDR3. V shed 5 bases and J shed 0 bases, with 11 bases lying between them. CDR1 DFQATT and CDR2 SNEGSKA come from the germline V gene (reference sequence). CDR3 nucleotide sequence: TGCAGTGCTCGAGGCCTGAGCTCCTACGAGCAGTACTTC. It specifies CSARGLSSYEQYF.

This clonotype was seen more than once but under ten times. V and J are TRBV5-1 and TRBJ2-1; 15 bases align to TRBD2. Germline lookup yields CDR1 SGHRS and CDR2 YFSETQ. The CDR3 spans 16 residues. J was trimmed by 8 bases and V by 4 bases; bases with no gene match: 7. CDR3 in DNA: TGCGCCAGCAGCAGGAGGACTAGCGGGGGGGCCCATGAGCAGTTCTTC. Protein product: CASSRRTSGGAHEQFF. The full variable domain, in which reference TRBV5-1 and TRBJ2-1 provide the parts outside the CDR3, is KAGVTQTPRYLIKTRGQQVTLSCSPISGHRSVSWYQQTPGQGLQFLFEYFSETQRNKGNFPGRFSGRQFSNSRSEMNVSTLELGDSALYLCASSRRTSGGAHEQFFGPGTRLTVL.

This clonotype occurred a few times. The gene calls are TRBV11-2 and TRBJ2-5; 7 bases are a match to TRBD2. CDR3 size: 17 residues. Per the germline V gene, CDR1 is SGHAT and CDR2 is FQNNGV. J gave up 3 bases and V 7 bases, and 17 bases lay outside the gene matches. The CDR3 DNA reads as TGTGCCAGCAACCGTTTTGCGGCTAGCGGCACGGAAGAGACCCAGTACTTC. This sequence encodes CASNRFAASGTEETQYF.

This clonotype has a handful of counts. The chain carries TRBV5-1 and TRBJ1-1, with D perhaps TRBD1 (5 bases). V gave up 4 bases and J gave up 0 bases, with 13 bases separating them. The germline gives CDR1 SGHRS, CDR2 YFSETQ. The CDR3 totals 15 residues. CDR3 protein: CASSPRAGVNTEAFF. CDR3 nucleotide sequence: TGCGCCAGCAGCCCGAGGGCGGGGGTGAACACTGAAGCTTTCTTT.

This clonotype was seen a few times. The chain carries TRBV20-1 and TRBJ2-5; either TRBD1 or TRBD2 may supply D (5 bases each). The CDR3 has 13 residues. With 3 bases removed from V and 4 bases from J, the gap between germline ends came to 12 bases. Germline V gene lookup returns CDR1 DFQATT and CDR2 SNEGSKA (reference sequence). DNA of the CDR3: TGCAGTGCTAGTTATGGGGCGGGAGAGACCCAGTACTTC. It translates to CSASYGAGETQYF.

The chain uses TRBV6-1 and TRBJ2-7; D uncertain. Trimming cost V 3 bases and J 8 bases, with 5 bases left between them. The germline V gene encodes CDR1 MNHNS and CDR2 SASEGT. This CDR3 is 10 amino acids long. The CDR3 coding sequence is TGTGCCAGCAGTGACAATAAGCAGTACTTC. It translates to CASSDNKQYF.

The rearrangement joins TRBV11-2 to TRBJ2-7, with D maybe TRBD1 (6 bases). CDR3 size: 15 residues. CDR1 is SGHAT and CDR2 is FQNNGV in the germline V gene. The V end lost 4 bases, the J end lost 2 bases, and 15 bases lay between the germline ends. In nucleotides, the CDR3 is TGTGCCAGCAGCTCAAGGACGGGACACACCTACGAGCAGTACTTC. Translation: CASSSRTGHTYEQYF.

This clonotype is a singleton in its sample. The chain employs TRBV27 and TRBJ1-1, with TRBD1 matching over 7 bases. The CDR3 consists of 12 residues. V lost 4 bases, J lost 8 bases, and 4 bases stayed unmatched. The germline V gene encodes CDR1 MNHEY and CDR2 SMNVEV (reference sequence). The CDR3 nucleotides read TGTGCCAGCAGTTCACCGGGACAGGAAGCTTTCTTT. Translation gives CASSSPGQEAFF.

The V and J genes are TRBV3-1 and TRBJ2-2, with 14 bases that match TRBD2. CDR3 size: 18 residues. Germline V gives CDR1 LGHDT, CDR2 YNNKEL (reference sequence). The J segment lost 3 bases and the V segment lost 0 bases, leaving 3 bases of the junction unmatched. CDR3 region: CASSQEGLAGVYTGELFF. The CDR3 nucleotides are TGTGCCAGCAGCCAAGAGGGACTAGCGGGAGTCTACACCGGGGAGCTGTTTTTT. Combining the CDR3 with reference TRBV3-1 and TRBJ2-2 gives the whole variable domain DTAVSQTPKYLVTQMGNDKSIKCEQNLGHDTMYWYKQDSKKFLKIMFSYNNKELIINETVPNRFSPKSPDKAHLNLHINSLELGDSAVYFCASSQEGLAGVYTGELFFGEGSRLTVL.

V gene TRBV7-9 combines with J gene TRBJ2-1; TRBD2 agrees at 14 bases. The CDR3 totals 16 residues. J lost 7 bases, V lost 4 bases, and 6 bases had no gene match. The germline V gene encodes CDR1 SEHNR and CDR2 FQNEAQ (reference sequence). The DNA of the CDR3 is TGTGCCAGCAGCTCCCTGACTAGCGGGAGGGCGAATGAGCAGTTCTTC. Its protein is CASSSLTSGRANEQFF.

This clonotype was seen at least ten times. CDR3 nucleotides: TGCAGCGTTGTGTCTGCCCTTCCTAGCACAGATACGCAGTATTTT. Amino acid sequence: CSVVSALPSTDTQYF. This chain links TRBV29-1 with TRBJ2-3, with D unclear. V dropped 4 bases and J dropped 0 bases, with 14 bases sitting between them. This CDR3 contains 15 residues. Germline assignment: CDR1 SQVTM and CDR2 ANQGSEA.

This clonotype was detected a few times. The chain combines TRBV7-6 with TRBJ1-3; 7 positions agree with TRBD1. Germline CDR1 and CDR2: SGHVS and FNYEAQ. V lost 1 base, J lost 0 bases, and 3 bases stayed unmatched. CDR3 length equals 16 residues. The CDR3 reads CASSLGGTVSGNTIYF. The CDR3 DNA is TGTGCCAGCAGCTTAGGGGGGACAGTCTCTGGAAACACCATATATTTT.

This clonotype appeared a few times. The chain recombines TRBV20-1 with TRBJ2-3, with 11 bases fitting TRBD2. V was pared by 3 bases and J by 1 base, with 0 bases of the junction left unmatched. The CDR3 is 14 residues long. Germline V gene sequence: CDR1 DFQATT, CDR2 SNEGSKA (reference sequence). The DNA for the CDR3 is TGCAGTGCTAGGACTAGCGGGGGCACAGATACGCAGTATTTT. Residues: CSARTSGGTDTQYF.

This clonotype was seen ten or more times. V is TRBV7-2 and J is TRBJ2-5; possible D gene TRBD2, 5 bases. The CDR3 is 12 residues long. Germline values: CDR1 SGHTA, CDR2 FQGNSA. V shed 2 bases and J shed 7 bases, with 8 bases lying between them. The DNA of the CDR3 is TGTGCCAGCAGCTTAAGTGGAGGGACCCAGTACTTC. Protein product: CASSLSGGTQYF.

The chain joins TRBV20-1 to TRBJ2-1, with 8 positions matching TRBD2. Trimming removed 5 bases from V and 5 bases from J; junction bases left unmatched: 11. The germline V gene encodes CDR1 DFQATT and CDR2 SNEGSKA (reference sequence). The CDR3 totals 15 residues. The CDR3 DNA follows: TGCAGTGCTGCAAAGGAGCGGGAGCCTCACAATGAGCAGTTCTTC. It translates to CSAAKEREPHNEQFF.

The rearrangement uses TRBV12-3 or TRBV12-4 and TRBJ1-1; D not resolved. This CDR3 is 14 amino acids long. V lost 4 bases and J 4 bases, leaving 13 bases between the germline ends. The CDR3 nucleotides are TGTGCCAGCAGTTCCCCTACTTCCCCCACTGAAGCTTTCTTT. Its translation is CASSSPTSPTEAFF.

This clonotype was seen ten or more times. This chain links TRBV10-3 with TRBJ2-5, with 9 bases that match TRBD1. CDR1 ENHRY and CDR2 SYGVKD come from the germline V gene. The CDR3 covers 18 residues. V lost 0 bases to trimming and J lost 3 bases; unmatched junction nucleotides: 11. CDR3 nucleotide sequence: TGTGCCATCAGTGAGTCCCTCCCCGGGACAGGGTCGGAAGAGACCCAGTACTTC. Protein product: CAISESLPGTGSEETQYF.

Turning to this clonotype: An end of the junction differs from the germline gene, which may be a read error. V gene TRBV6-2 or TRBV6-3 combines with J gene TRBJ2-6; D possibly corresponds to TRBD2 (5 bases). CDR3 length equals 20 residues. Germline V lookup: CDR1 MNHEY, CDR2 SVGEGT. CDR3 DNA: TGTGCCAGCAGTCCTAAGGCGGCAGGACTCCCCTCCTCTGTGGCCAACGTCCTGACTTTC. It codes for CASSPKAAGLPSSVANVLTF.

Only a few counts were recorded for this clonotype. The V gene is TRBV4-2, the J gene TRBJ2-7; 7 bases align to TRBD2. The CDR3 is 14 residues long. Germline V CDR1 and CDR2: LGHNA, YNFKEQ. Germline trimming cut 2 bases from V and 3 bases from J; bases unmatched to any gene: 4. DNA of the CDR3: TGTGCCAGCAGCCAACTAGCGGAAAACTACGAGCAGTACTTC. Encoded protein: CASSQLAENYEQYF.

In its sample, this clonotype was seen a few times. The CDR3 sequence: CASSASRTSTDTQYF. The CDR3 bases are TGTGCCAGCAGCGCGTCCCGAACTAGCACAGATACGCAGTATTTT. The chain combines TRBV16 with TRBJ2-3, with D unclear. The V end was cut by 5 bases, the J end by 0 bases, with 12 bases between. Germline CDR1 reads KGHSY; CDR2 reads FQNENV. The CDR3 is made up of 15 amino acids.

At least ten counts were recorded for this clonotype. V is TRBV5-1 and J is TRBJ2-7, with D tentatively TRBD1 (6 bases). CDR1 is SGHRS, CDR2 YFSETQ, per germline. Trimming shortened V by 4 bases and J by 4 bases, and 15 bases separated the two germline ends. The CDR3 covers 14 residues. This chain's CDR3 is CASSQDPQGYEQYF. DNA for the CDR3: TGCGCCAGCAGCCAAGACCCACAGGGTTACGAGCAGTACTTC.

Many counts were recorded for this clonotype. V and J are TRBV5-1 and TRBJ2-3; TRBD2 matches at 8 bases. The CDR3 length is 14 residues. The V gene's germline CDR1 is SGHRS and CDR2 YFSETQ. With V trimmed by 3 bases and J by 4 bases, 4 bases remained unmatched. CDR3 loop: CASSSGTRADTQYF. As DNA, the CDR3 is TGCGCCAGCAGCTCCGGGACTAGGGCAGATACGCAGTATTTT.